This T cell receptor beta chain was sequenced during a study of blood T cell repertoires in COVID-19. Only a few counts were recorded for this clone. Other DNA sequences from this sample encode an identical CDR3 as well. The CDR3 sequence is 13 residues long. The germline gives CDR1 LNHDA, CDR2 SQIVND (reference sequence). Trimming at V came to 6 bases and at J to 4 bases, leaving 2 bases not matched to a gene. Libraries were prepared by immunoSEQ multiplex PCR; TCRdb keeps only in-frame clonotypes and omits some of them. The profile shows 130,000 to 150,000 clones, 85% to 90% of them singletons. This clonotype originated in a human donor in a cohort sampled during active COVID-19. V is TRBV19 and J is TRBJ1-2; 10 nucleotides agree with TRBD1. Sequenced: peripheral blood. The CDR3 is CASRTGGGYGYTF. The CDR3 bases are TGTGCCAGTAGGACAGGGGGCGGCTATGGCTACACCTTC.